This T cell receptor beta chain was captured in a study of early stage breast cancer tumors (dated by TCRdb to about 2017). A note on the overall study: Of the approximately 15 invasive breast tumors, about a dozen were found to be estrogen receptor-positive, progesterone receptor-positive and HER2-negative. The average read coverage per sample was approximately 9.8-fold. Of the roughly 12 ER+/PR+/HER2- tumors, eight were classified as invasive ductal carcinomas and four as invasive lobular carcinomas. Across all samples, a few million templates representing over a million unique clonotypes were detected.

The CDR3 numbers 12 residues from cysteine through phenylalanine. Here the CDR3 DNA is all that survives: 36 bases in frame from base 1. CDR1 and CDR2 were assigned from the germline V gene (reference sequence) as MNHEY and SMNVEV. Trimming removed 6 bases from V and 6 bases from J, leaving 9 bases between the germline ends. What the work shows at the level of the full study, not this receptor alone: Bulk genomic DNA sequencing of unsorted cells missed chain pairing and functional markers such as CD4, CD8 and FOXP3. Repertoires from blood and normal breast were more alike than repertoires from blood and tumor, and in about 90% of the 16 patients, comparing each tissue with blood separated tumor from normal. Because the cohort was small, analysis by tumor subtype was not possible. Compared with adjacent normal breast tissue, tumors had about 2.5-fold higher T cell density and higher clonality. Enriched TCRB sequences shared across patients were found to be mostly commonly generated sequences that were unlikely to play an important role in the tumor microenvironment.

The study profiled bulk TCR beta-chain repertoires in matched peripheral blood, tumor and adjacent normal breast tissue taken from fewer than 20 patients with early-stage breast cancer. Before surgery, about 4.5-11 mL of whole blood was collected into EDTA tubes and then processed within 2 hours. Ficoll-Paque centrifugation in SepMate-50 tubes was used to isolate peripheral blood mononuclear cells. For storage in liquid nitrogen, PBMCs were cryopreserved as aliquots of 2 to 4 million cells in approximately 90% FBS with roughly 10% DMSO. The Qiagen AllPrep DNA/RNA Mini kit was used for genomic DNA extraction. In its sample, this clone was seen a few times. What this receptor recognizes is not known. It has no much larger one-base neighbor in the sample; base qualities were not kept. Every sample was amplified as two independent genomic DNA replicates, using approximately 550 ng for blood and approximately 1.4 ug for tumor or normal breast. TCRB sequencing of genomic DNA was carried out with the ImmunoSeq Intro kit according to the manufacturer's instructions. The multiplex PCR ran for 30 to 35 cycles using proprietary primers and spike-in control sequences for absolute quantification. Single-end 150-bp reads were used to sequence an 87-bp fragment spanning the CDR3 and the flanking V and J genes. Seven samples, with two replicates for each sample, were multiplexed per lane of an Illumina MiSeq using version 3.0 chemistry. The paper's data handling went like this. The vendor's proprietary pipeline processed the raw data and merged both replicates into a single result for each sample. Clonotypes were defined as productive rearrangements sharing the V-gene family, CDR3 amino acid sequence and J-gene segment. Clonality was calculated as 1 minus the normalized Shannon entropy (Pielou evenness) of TCRB abundances. T cell density was estimated by dividing total templates by the number of input cells inferred from the DNA input amount. Recon with default parameters was used to estimate total repertoire diversity and clonality. A clonotype counted as tumor-enriched if its abundance in tumor exceeded 0.1% and was at least 32-fold higher than its abundance in normal breast. The clones in this table, taken by TCRdb from immuneACCESS, are in-frame only. Not every clone is retained; where verified, under half of the shortfall comes from an unresolved V gene, and the cause of the rest is unknown. That table gives V, J and clone size, and the DNA gave D and trimming. Counted in this sample were more than 55,000 clones; roughly 80% of them appeared once. Nearly 3.5% of the sample is in the top ten clones.

This receptor was taken from a person in their thirties with breast cancer. Sequencing was done on a sample of blood. The V gene is TRBV27 and the J gene is TRBJ1-5; the D segment could be TRBD1, given 5 matching bases. The DNA sequence follows: TGTGCCAGCAGGTCAGGGTTTCAGCCCCAGCATTTT. Translated, this gives CASRSGFQPQHF.